This entry lists 30 T cell receptor beta chains sequenced from one sample in a study of control samples from healthy donors and cancer patients. Clones were read by immunoSEQ multiplex PCR, and TCRdb kept only the in-frame ones, dropping some. The data hold some 130,000 clones, with over 85% observed a single time. The sequenced sample was blood. The receptors here all came from a young man in good health.

The V gene is TRBV5-4, the J gene TRBJ1-2, with 8 bases lining up with TRBD1. CDR3 length: 14 residues. Germline V lookup: CDR1 SGHNT, CDR2 YYREEE (reference sequence). Germline trimming cut 4 bases from V and 4 bases from J; bases unmatched to any gene: 6. The CDR3 sequence: CASSRGQELYGYTF. The DNA for the CDR3 is TGTGCCAGCAGCCGGGGACAGGAGCTCTATGGCTACACCTTC.

The rearrangement joins TRBV28 to TRBJ2-5, with D tentatively TRBD2 (7 bases). Germline values: CDR1 MDHEN, CDR2 SYDVKM. The CDR3 consists of 16 residues. The V and J ends lost 4 bases and 6 bases respectively, with 21 bases between them. The CDR3 DNA is TGTGCCAGCAGTTCCTTGGGAGGGGGACTGGGGAAGACCCAGTACTTC. It codes for CASSSLGGGLGKTQYF.

This clone has more than one count but fewer than ten. The chain employs TRBV6-2 or TRBV6-3 and TRBJ2-1; tentatively, D is TRBD2 (6 bases). Trimming took 4 bases from V and 5 from J, leaving 12 bases between them. CDR3 size: 14 residues. Looked up from germline, CDR1 is MNHEY and CDR2 is SVGEGT. The CDR3 loop is CASSSWRDDNEQFF. The CDR3, as DNA: TGTGCCAGCAGTTCGTGGCGGGATGACAATGAGCAGTTCTTC.

The genes are TRBV10-3 and TRBJ1-1; no definite D call. The CDR3 length is 16 residues. Germline-derived CDR1 and CDR2 are ENHRY and SYGVKD. Trimming removed 0 bases at V and 2 bases at J, with 13 bases between. The CDR3 is CAISESSGVGNTEAFF. The CDR3 DNA reads as TGTGCCATCAGTGAGTCGAGTGGGGTCGGCAACACTGAAGCTTTCTTT.

The V and J genes are TRBV27 and TRBJ2-7; a possible D gene is TRBD1 (6 bases). V was cut by 5 bases and J by 4 bases, with 12 bases left in between. The CDR3 has 13 amino acids. Germline lookup yields CDR1 MNHEY and CDR2 SMNVEV (reference sequence). The CDR3 DNA is TGTGCCAGCAGTCTGAGGGGGATTTACGAGCAGTACTTC. The encoded protein is CASSLRGIYEQYF.

This clone was recorded once. V and J are TRBV12-3 or TRBV12-4 and TRBJ2-3; tentatively, D is TRBD1 or TRBD2 (5 bases each). This CDR3 contains 11 residues. V was pared by 7 bases and J by 15 bases, with 17 bases between. The CDR3 spells CASTDGTRRYF. The CDR3 nucleotides read TGTGCCAGCACCGACGGGACCCGTAGATATTTT.

This sequence joins TRBV6-5 and TRBJ2-3; 8 positions match TRBD2. The V gene end was trimmed by 0 bases and the J gene end by 2 bases; junction bases not matched to a gene: 4. CDR1 and CDR2 from the germline V gene are MNHEY and SVGAGI. The CDR3 is 16 residues long. For the CDR3, the DNA is TGTGCCAGCAGTTACTCCCTAGCGGGCTTCACAGATACGCAGTATTTT. Translated: CASSYSLAGFTDTQYF.

The chain employs TRBV6-2 or TRBV6-3 and TRBJ2-3; D gene ambiguous. This CDR3 has 12 amino acids. Germline V gives CDR1 MNHEY, CDR2 SVGEGT. Trimming left V 7 bases short and J 1 base short, with 6 bases between. The CDR3 bases are TGTGCCAGCACCCCGGGCACAGATACGCAGTATTTT. Translated, it gives CASTPGTDTQYF.

CDR3 loop: CASSLRLPGYTF. CDR3 nucleotides: TGTGCCAGCAGCTTGCGGCTACCAGGCTACACCTTC. The rearrangement joins TRBV6-2 or TRBV6-3 to TRBJ1-2, with no clear D. V was clipped by 6 bases and J by 8 bases, with 13 bases between them. Per germline, CDR1 MNHEY and CDR2 SVGEGT. CDR3 length: 12 amino acids.

Notes on this clone: The same CDR3 also results from other DNA sequences found in this sample. The rearrangement uses TRBV27 and TRBJ2-7, with 8 nucleotides matching TRBD1. J was trimmed by 1 base and V by 5 bases; bases with no gene match: 1. The germline V gene has CDR1 MNHEY and CDR2 SMNVEV (reference sequence). This CDR3 contains 13 residues. The CDR3 nucleotides are TGTGCCAGCAGTAGGGACAGGTCCTACGAGCAGTACTTC. It translates to CASSRDRSYEQYF.

This chain links TRBV27 with TRBJ2-1; D remains unclear. Per the germline V gene, CDR1 is MNHEY and CDR2 is SMNVEV (reference sequence). The CDR3 is made up of 12 amino acids. V was cut by 3 bases and J by 6 bases, with 6 bases left in between. The CDR3 DNA sequence: TGTGCCAGCAGTTTGAAATTCAATGAGCAGTTCTTC. It translates to CASSLKFNEQFF.

As DNA, the CDR3 is TGTGCCAGCGGAGGACCCACAGATACGCAGTATTTT. This codes for CASGGPTDTQYF. This chain joins TRBV3-1 (or the pseudogene TRBV3-2) and TRBJ2-3; the D gene is possibly TRBD2 (5 bases). Germline loops: CDR1 LGHDT, CDR2 YNNKEL (reference sequence). The CDR3 has 12 amino acids. Trimming removed 8 bases at V and 2 bases at J, with 8 bases between.

J is TRBJ2-2 and V is TRBV12-3 or TRBV12-4; D perhaps matches TRBD2 (6 bases). The CDR3 spans 13 residues. V dropped 8 bases and J dropped 5 bases, with 12 bases sitting between them. This CDR3 reads CASWVGGTGELFF. Written as DNA, the CDR3 is TGTGCCAGCTGGGTCGGAGGGACCGGGGAGCTGTTTTTT.

The chain couples TRBV12-3 or TRBV12-4 to TRBJ1-1, with TRBD1 matching over 7 bases. The CDR3 runs to 13 residues. V trimming: 6 bases; J trimming: 10 bases; junction bases outside the gene matches: 11. CDR3 residues: CASSPQGEGRAFF. CDR3 coding DNA: TGTGCCAGCAGCCCCCAGGGGGAAGGGAGAGCTTTCTTT.

The CDR3 loop reads CASSLAGSYTQYF. The CDR3 DNA sequence: TGTGCCAGCAGCTTGGCCGGGTCATATACGCAGTATTTT. The rearrangement links TRBV5-4 to TRBJ2-3, with no clear D. Germline V gene lookup returns CDR1 SGHNT and CDR2 YYREEE (reference sequence). This CDR3 is built from 13 residues. V lost 0 bases and J lost 7, with 9 bases in between.

J is TRBJ1-6 and V is TRBV7-2; 8 bases are a match to TRBD1. The germline V gene encodes CDR1 SGHTA and CDR2 FQGNSA. The ends lost 4 bases at V and 1 base at J; junction bases unmatched: 9. The length of the CDR3 is 18 residues. This chain's CDR3 is CASSSDRGWASYNSPLHF. CDR3 bases: TGTGCCAGCAGCTCCGACAGGGGATGGGCGTCCTATAATTCACCCCTCCACTTT.

On this clone itself: Distinct nucleotide sequences in the sample also encode this CDR3. V usage is TRBV5-6 and J usage is TRBJ1-5, with 7 nucleotides matching TRBD1. CDR1 and CDR2 from the germline V gene are SGHDT and YYEEEE. The CDR3 runs to 14 residues. V shed 4 bases and J 4 bases; nucleotides not matched to a gene: 5. The CDR3 region has the DNA TGTGCCAGCAGCCTGGGGACAGTTAATCAGCCCCAGCATTTT. Its protein product is CASSLGTVNQPQHF.

V and J are TRBV13 and TRBJ2-1; D may be TRBD2 (6 bases). Trimming removed 5 bases from V and 9 bases from J, with 17 bases in between. Germline V gene sequence: CDR1 PRHDT, CDR2 FYEKMQ (reference sequence). This CDR3 comprises 14 residues. As DNA, the CDR3 is TGTGCCAGCAGCACCCGCGGGGCGGGGACTGAGCAGTTCTTC. Translation gives CASSTRGAGTEQFF.

The CDR3 DNA is TGTGCCAGCAGTTTAAGGGCGGGAGGCACTGAAGCTTTCTTT. Its protein is CASSLRAGGTEAFF. The chain is built from TRBV27 and TRBJ1-1, with unresolved D. Trimming shortened V by 2 bases and J by 4 bases, and 11 bases separated the two germline ends. Germline V gives CDR1 MNHEY, CDR2 SMNVEV (reference sequence). The CDR3 length is 14 residues.

The chain uses TRBV7-9 and TRBJ1-5; 7 positions match TRBD1. V shed 4 bases, J shed 5 bases, and the junction held 5 bases outside the gene matches. The CDR3 has 14 residues. The germline CDR1 and CDR2 sequences are SEHNR and FQNEAQ (reference sequence). CDR3 bases: TGTGCCAGCAGCTCTCCCGACAGGGATCAGCCCCAGCATTTT. Its protein is CASSSPDRDQPQHF.

About this clone itself: The sample contains more than one DNA sequence encoding this CDR3. V is TRBV27 and J is TRBJ1-1; D unresolved. V lost 0 bases, J lost 1 base, and 6 bases lay in between. This CDR3 spans 14 amino acids. Germline V CDR1 and CDR2: MNHEY, SMNVEV (reference sequence). The chain's CDR3 is CASSLSAGNTEAFF. CDR3 bases: TGTGCCAGCAGTTTATCAGCGGGGAACACTGAAGCTTTCTTT.

V usage is TRBV7-9 and J usage is TRBJ2-3, with D possibly matching TRBD2 (5 bases). Germline CDR1 SEHNR, CDR2 FQNEAQ (reference sequence). The CDR3 runs to 15 residues. V lost 5 bases to trimming and J lost 0 bases, with 12 bases between them. CDR3 nucleotides: TGTGCCAGCAGCCCTCTAGCAGCTAGCACAGATACGCAGTATTTT. This codes for CASSPLAASTDTQYF.

The chain has TRBV18 and TRBJ2-5; D is perhaps TRBD1 or TRBD2 (6 bases each). Germline lookup yields CDR1 KGHSH and CDR2 LQKENI. This CDR3 is 13 amino acids long. Between the trimmed V and J ends, which lost 2 bases and 5 bases, there was a span of 9 bases. For the CDR3, the DNA is TGTGCCAGCTCACCAAGAGGGGGGGAGACCCAGTACTTC. It yields the protein CASSPRGGETQYF.

This clone was seen more than once but under ten times. V is TRBV4-1 and J is TRBJ2-3; tentatively, D is TRBD2 (7 bases). Germline values: CDR1 MGHRA, CDR2 YSYEKL. The germline V and J ends were trimmed by 3 bases and 5 bases, with 21 bases remaining between them. There are 17 residues in the CDR3. CDR3 sequence: CASSQGRGLGGQDTQYF. CDR3 DNA sequence: TGCGCCAGCAGCCAGGGTCGCGGATTGGGGGGGCAAGATACGCAGTATTTT.

This chain joins TRBV9 and TRBJ2-7; perhaps TRBD1 as D (6 bases). From germline, CDR1 is SGDLS and CDR2 YYNGEE. This CDR3 has 15 residues. V was clipped by 0 bases and J by 2 bases, with 12 bases between them. CDR3 sequence: CASSVGTGLAYEQYF. DNA of the CDR3: TGTGCCAGCAGCGTAGGAACAGGGCTCGCCTACGAGCAGTACTTC.

This sequence joins TRBV2 and TRBJ2-7; TRBD1 matches at 9 bases. CDR3 length equals 14 residues. Germline trimming cut 6 bases from V and 1 base from J; bases unmatched to any gene: 4. Germline V gives CDR1 SNHLY, CDR2 FYNNEI. Here the CDR3 DNA reads TGTGCCAGCAGCGGGACAGGGCCTTCCTACGAGCAGTACTTC. Its protein product is CASSGTGPSYEQYF.

The rearrangement uses TRBV6-6 and TRBJ1-5; D is unresolved. Germline values: CDR1 MNHNY, CDR2 SVGAGI (reference sequence). V lost 5 bases to trimming and J lost 7 bases, with 9 bases between them. The CDR3 totals 12 residues. CDR3 sequence: CASSALGQPQHF. The DNA of the CDR3 is TGTGCCAGCAGTGCCCTCGGGCAGCCCCAGCATTTT.

The chain links TRBV19 to TRBJ2-3; D call uncertain. Looked up from germline, CDR1 is LNHDA and CDR2 is SQIVND (reference sequence). V was clipped by 5 bases and J by 0 bases, with 12 bases between them. There are 15 residues in the CDR3. DNA for the CDR3: TGTGCCAGTAGTGGAATCGAACTTAGCACAGATACGCAGTATTTT. Protein: CASSGIELSTDTQYF. Combining the CDR3 with reference TRBV19 and TRBJ2-3 gives the whole variable domain DGGITQSPKYLFRKEGQNVTLSCEQNLNHDAMYWYRQDPGQGLRLIYYSQIVNDFQKGDIAEGYSVSREKKESFPLTVTSAQKNPTAFYLCASSGIELSTDTQYFGPGTRLTVL.

This sequence joins TRBV2 and TRBJ1-5; D not resolved. This CDR3 region has 12 residues. The germline V gene has CDR1 SNHLY and CDR2 FYNNEI. The V end was cut by 5 bases, the J end by 2 bases, with 4 bases between. This CDR3 reads CASSSGNQPQHF. CDR3 sequence (DNA): TGTGCCAGCAGTTCGGGCAATCAGCCCCAGCATTTT.

This chain connects TRBV19 to TRBJ1-4, with D maybe TRBD1 (5 bases). There are 15 residues in the CDR3. Per germline, CDR1 LNHDA and CDR2 SQIVND (reference sequence). Trimming took 5 bases from V and 7 from J, leaving 17 bases between them. The CDR3 reads CASSASRAYSEKLFF. The CDR3 DNA reads TGTGCCAGTAGTGCTTCCAGGGCGTACTCTGAAAAACTGTTTTTT.